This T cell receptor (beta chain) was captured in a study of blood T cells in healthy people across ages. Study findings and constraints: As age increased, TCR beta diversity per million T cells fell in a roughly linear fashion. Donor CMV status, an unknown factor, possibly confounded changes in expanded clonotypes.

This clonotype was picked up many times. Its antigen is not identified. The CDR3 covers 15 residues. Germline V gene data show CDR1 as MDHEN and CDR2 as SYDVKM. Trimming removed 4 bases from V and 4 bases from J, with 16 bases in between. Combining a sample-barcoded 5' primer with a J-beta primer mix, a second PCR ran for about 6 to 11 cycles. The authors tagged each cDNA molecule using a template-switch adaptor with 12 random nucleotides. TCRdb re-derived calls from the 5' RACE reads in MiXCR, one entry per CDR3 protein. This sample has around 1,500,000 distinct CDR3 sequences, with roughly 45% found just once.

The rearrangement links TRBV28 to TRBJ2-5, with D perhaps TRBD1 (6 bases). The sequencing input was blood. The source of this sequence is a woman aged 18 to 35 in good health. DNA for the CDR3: TGTGCCAGCAGTTCCGTCGGTCAGGGGCCAGAGACCCAGTACTTC. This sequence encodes CASSSVGQGPETQYF.